Below are 22 T cell receptor beta chains sequenced from a single sample in a study of T cell changes during pregnancy in multiple sclerosis. Assay used: immunoSEQ multiplex PCR; TCRdb lists only in-frame clones, some missing. The sample contains 38,000 or so clones, 94% of which appear only once. The source material was CD4+ T cells from peripheral blood mononuclear cells, sampled in the second trimester of pregnancy. The receptors stem from a female donor with multiple sclerosis, enrolled in a pregnancy study.

This sequence joins TRBV6-5 and TRBJ2-7; tentative D call: TRBD1 (6 bases). V lost 0 bases, J lost 9 bases, and 12 bases lay in between. Germline V CDR1 and CDR2: MNHEY, SVGAGI. This CDR3 has 13 residues. The CDR3 loop is CASSYSRGFGQYF. CDR3 coding DNA: TGTGCCAGCAGTTACTCTAGGGGGTTCGGGCAGTACTTC.

The rearrangement links TRBV25-1 to TRBJ1-2, with D perhaps TRBD1 (6 bases). Trimming shortened V by 8 bases and J by 3 bases, and 16 bases separated the two germline ends. The germline V gene encodes CDR1 MGHDK and CDR2 SYGVNS. The CDR3 is 14 residues long. The DNA for the CDR3 is TGTGCCAGCTCGCATCGACAGGACTACTATGGCTACACCTTC. Translating it yields CASSHRQDYYGYTF.

This clone has more than one count but fewer than ten. This rearrangement joins TRBV18 to TRBJ1-1, with no clear D. Deletions cut 6 bases from V and 1 base from J, with 12 bases between. Germline lookup yields CDR1 KGHSH and CDR2 LQKENI. This CDR3 spans 14 amino acids. The CDR3 loop is CASSAAEGNTEAFF. CDR3 nucleotide sequence: TGTGCCAGCTCGGCCGCGGAGGGGAACACTGAAGCTTTCTTT.

The chain recombines TRBV7-2 with TRBJ1-2; D is undetermined. The V gene's germline CDR1 is SGHTA and CDR2 FQGNSA. V was cut by 2 bases and J by 4 bases, with 11 bases left in between. The CDR3 extends over 14 amino acids. In DNA, the CDR3 is TGTGCCAGCAGCTTAAAGCCCGCGGCCTATGGCTACACCTTC. Protein: CASSLKPAAYGYTF.

DNA of the CDR3: TGTGCCAGCACCGCCGGACAGGGGACTCACGAGCAGTACTTC. This encodes CASTAGQGTHEQYF. This chain links TRBV5-4 with TRBJ2-7; 9 nucleotides match TRBD1. Per germline, CDR1 SGHNT and CDR2 YYREEE (reference sequence). The CDR3 sequence is 14 residues long. V was pared by 6 bases and J by 5 bases, with 9 bases of the junction left unmatched.

V is TRBV28 and J is TRBJ2-2, with D tentatively TRBD2 (6 bases). CDR3 length: 16 residues. CDR1 and CDR2 from the germline V gene are MDHEN and SYDVKM. Trimming removed 2 bases at V and 0 bases at J, with 10 bases between. CDR3 in amino acids: CASSLPGLTNTGELFF. The CDR3 bases are TGTGCCAGCAGTTTACCGGGACTTACGAACACCGGGGAGCTGTTTTTT.

The chain combines TRBV5-5 with TRBJ1-1; the match to TRBD1 covers 7 bases. Germline lookup yields CDR1 SGHKS and CDR2 YYEKEE (reference sequence). The length of the CDR3 is 17 residues. The ends lost 0 bases at V and 1 base at J; junction bases unmatched: 9. DNA of the CDR3: TGTGCCAGCAGCTTGGTCGGGACAGTTGCCCCGAACACTGAAGCTTTCTTT. Translating it yields CASSLVGTVAPNTEAFF.

CDR3 nucleotides: TGTGCCAGTGGAGGACTGATCATCTCTGGAAACACCATATATTTT. It is translated as CASGGLIISGNTIYF. V is TRBV19 and J is TRBJ1-3; D ambiguous. From germline, CDR1 is LNHDA and CDR2 SQIVND (reference sequence). Trimming took off 8 bases at V and 0 bases at J, with 14 bases between the two ends. The CDR3 is 15 amino acids. The full variable domain, completed using reference TRBV19 and TRBJ1-3, is DGGITQSPKYLFRKEGQNVTLSCEQNLNHDAMYWYRQDPGQGLRLIYYSQIVNDFQKGDIAEGYSVSREKKESFPLTVTSAQKNPTAFYLCASGGLIISGNTIYFGEGSWLTVV.

The rearrangement joins TRBV2 to TRBJ1-5; TRBD1 matches at 12 bases. V was clipped by 6 bases and J by 7 bases; unmatched bases: 10. Germline values: CDR1 SNHLY, CDR2 FYNNEI. The CDR3 contains 16 residues. CDR3 protein: CASRKGGQGAGQPQHF. Written as DNA, the CDR3 is TGTGCCAGCAGAAAAGGGGGACAGGGGGCAGGACAGCCCCAGCATTTT.

The rearrangement links TRBV28 to TRBJ2-3, with unresolved D. CDR1 MDHEN and CDR2 SYDVKM come from the germline V gene. There are 15 residues in the CDR3. The germline V and J ends were trimmed by 7 bases and 2 bases, with 16 bases remaining between them. The CDR3 sequence: CASTPGGANTDTQYF. The CDR3, as DNA: TGTGCCAGCACCCCCGGCGGCGCCAACACAGATACGCAGTATTTT. The whole variable domain, remainder taken from reference TRBV28 and TRBJ2-3, is DVKVTQSSRYLVKRTGEKVFLECVQDMDHENMFWYRQDPGLGLRLIYFSYDVKMKEKGDIPEGYSVSREKKERFSLILESASTNQTSMYLCASTPGGANTDTQYFGPGTRLTVL.

V gene TRBV29-1 combines with J gene TRBJ1-1; no clear D. Germline V gene data show CDR1 as SQVTM and CDR2 as ANQGSEA. V lost 1 base and J 1 base, leaving 7 bases between the germline ends. The CDR3 is 13 residues long. CDR3 coding DNA: TGCAGCGTTGAAGTGAGAGGGAACACTGAAGCTTTCTTT. It specifies CSVEVRGNTEAFF.

The chain links TRBV19 to TRBJ1-2; D not certain. V lost 7 bases and J 3 bases, leaving 15 bases between the germline ends. Germline values: CDR1 LNHDA, CDR2 SQIVND (reference sequence). This CDR3 has 14 residues. CDR3 bases: TGTGCCAGTATCCCAAGAGGAGGGCACTATGGCTACACCTTC. Translating gives CASIPRGGHYGYTF.

The chain uses TRBV5-1 and TRBJ1-2, with TRBD1 matching 8 bases. Germline CDR1 reads SGHRS; CDR2 reads YFSETQ. J was trimmed by 3 bases and V by 0 bases; bases with no gene match: 1. This CDR3 has 14 amino acids. The CDR3 coding sequence is TGCGCCAGCAGCTTGGCGGGACAGGACTATGGCTACACCTTC. It specifies CASSLAGQDYGYTF.

The V gene is TRBV11-3, the J gene TRBJ1-2, with 10 bases fitting TRBD1. Germline CDR1 is SGHNT and CDR2 is YENEEA. This CDR3 is built from 16 residues. After removal of 0 bases from V and 6 bases from J, the junction contained 7 bases not matched to a gene. The CDR3 region is CASSLDMTGGGNGYTF. CDR3 coding DNA: TGTGCCAGCAGCTTAGATATGACAGGGGGCGGCAATGGCTACACCTTC.

The J gene is TRBJ2-7, the V gene TRBV18; 9 bases are a match to TRBD1. The CDR3 spans 16 residues. Germline-derived CDR1 and CDR2 are KGHSH and LQKENI. V lost 1 base, J lost 3 bases, and 7 bases stayed unmatched. CDR3: CASSPRGQGRSYEQYF. DNA of the CDR3: TGTGCCAGCTCACCACGGGGACAGGGAAGAAGCTACGAGCAGTACTTC.

This chain joins TRBV2 and TRBJ2-7; possibly TRBD2 for D (5 bases). The CDR3 is made up of 14 amino acids. Trimming removed 3 bases from V and 6 bases from J, with 15 bases in between. Germline lookup yields CDR1 SNHLY and CDR2 FYNNEI. The DNA for the CDR3 is TGTGCCAGCAGTGACTACAGCGCCCGGGGCGAGCAGTACTTC. As protein: CASSDYSARGEQYF.

This clone was found once. The V call is TRBV5-1, the J call TRBJ2-3; TRBD1 might be the D (5 bases). The CDR3 sequence is 15 residues long. Trimming removed 0 bases from V and 1 base from J, with 9 bases in between. Germline V gives CDR1 SGHRS, CDR2 YFSETQ. CDR3: CASSLGQPRTDTQYF. CDR3 nucleotides: TGCGCCAGCAGCTTGGGACAGCCCCGCACAGATACGCAGTATTTT.

The rearrangement links TRBV10-3 to TRBJ2-2, with TRBD2 identical over 14 bases. CDR3 length: 18 residues. The J segment lost 1 base and the V segment lost 5 bases, leaving 6 bases of the junction unmatched. CDR1 and CDR2 from the germline V gene are ENHRY and SYGVKD. CDR3 sequence reads: CAISPGTSGRRNTGELFF. CDR3 DNA sequence: TGTGCCATCAGTCCCGGGACTAGCGGGAGAAGGAACACCGGGGAGCTGTTTTTT.

This chain uses TRBV9 with TRBJ2-3; the match to TRBD1 covers 9 bases. Unmatched junction bases numbered 7, after V lost 3 bases and J lost 5 bases. Looked up from germline, CDR1 is SGDLS and CDR2 is YYNGEE. The CDR3 spans 15 residues. The CDR3 DNA reads TGTGCCAGCAGCGCACAGGGGGCGCGAGTAGATACGCAGTATTTT. Residues: CASSAQGARVDTQYF.

The V gene is TRBV5-8, the J gene TRBJ2-5, with D perhaps TRBD1 (6 bases). There are 16 residues in the CDR3. Trimming left V 3 bases short and J 2 bases short, with 17 bases between. Germline CDR1 and CDR2: SGHTS and YDEGEE. CDR3 sequence (DNA): TGTGCCAGCAGCTCTAAGACGTGGACAGCACAAGAGACCCAGTACTTC. Translating it yields CASSSKTWTAQETQYF.

The chain employs TRBV25-1 and TRBJ2-7; 8 bases map to TRBD2. Germline loops: CDR1 MGHDK, CDR2 SYGVNS. This CDR3 is 14 amino acids long. The V and J ends lost 5 bases and 3 bases, in that order; junction bases with no gene match: 6. The DNA for the CDR3 is TGTGCCAGCAGTTCATGGACTAGCAACTACGAGCAGTACTTC. This sequence encodes CASSSWTSNYEQYF.

V usage is TRBV6-1 and J usage is TRBJ2-7; 9 positions agree with TRBD2. The CDR3 is 15 residues long. V gave up 6 bases and J gave up 2 bases; unmatched junction bases: 8. CDR1 MNHNS and CDR2 SASEGT come from the germline V gene. The CDR3 DNA sequence: TGTGCCAGCAGGACGAGGACTAGCGTCCCCTACGAGCAGTACTTC. Its translation is CASRTRTSVPYEQYF.